This T cell receptor (beta chain) was recovered during a study of shared clonotypes between healthy human individuals. The CDR3 totals 18 residues. The V gene lost 0 bases and the J gene lost 11 bases, with 28 bases spanning the gap. CDR1 SGHVS and CDR2 FNYEAQ come from the germline V gene. TCRdb's copy holds only in-frame clones and misses some; the assay was immunoSEQ multiplex PCR. The sample gives 850,000 to 1,200,000 clones, about 76% of which show up once; approximately 1.5% is in the top ten. This clone was picked up a small number of times. The V gene is TRBV7-6, the J gene TRBJ2-5; D is perhaps TRBD2 (5 bases). The sample taken for sequencing was memory CD4+ T cells sorted from blood. This sample's subset: CD45RA-negative fraction. The receptor was isolated from a man aged 18 to 30 in good health. CDR3: CASSLAGWATRATGEQYF. The CDR3 DNA reads as TGTGCCAGCAGCTTAGCGGGGTGGGCCACTAGGGCCACTGGTGAGCAGTACTTC.